One and the same sample provided the 24 T cell receptor beta chains below, sequenced in a study of OX40 agonist ivuxolimab in advanced cancers. TCRdb's copy holds only in-frame clones and misses some; the assay was immunoSEQ multiplex PCR. The sample lists about 72,000 clones; approximately 92% were seen once. This specimen consisted of CD4+ or CD8+ T cells sorted from blood, obtained in a trial of the OX40 agonist ivuxolimab. The receptors stem from an adult with an advanced solid tumor such as melanoma, head and neck, liver or kidney cancer.

The J gene is TRBJ1-2, the V gene TRBV5-1; a weak D match, TRBD1 (6 bases). Germline V gene lookup returns CDR1 SGHRS and CDR2 YFSETQ. V lost 0 bases and J lost 3, with 15 bases in between. This CDR3 comprises 16 residues. Here the CDR3 reads CASSLDGTPRDYGYTF. The CDR3 DNA reads TGCGCCAGCAGCTTGGACGGGACACCTCGGGACTATGGCTACACCTTC.

This clone was seen only once. The chain is built from TRBV7-9 and TRBJ2-5; TRBD2 matches at 9 bases. CDR3 size: 15 residues. V gave up 3 bases and J gave up 2 bases; unmatched junction bases: 4. Germline assignment: CDR1 SEHNR and CDR2 FQNEAQ (reference sequence). The CDR3 DNA is TGTGCCAGCAGCTTGTCTAGCGGGAAGCAAGAGACCCAGTACTTC. Amino acid sequence: CASSLSSGKQETQYF.

The chain couples TRBV28 to TRBJ1-2, with a tentative D call TRBD1 (6 bases). Germline V gives CDR1 MDHEN, CDR2 SYDVKM. The CDR3 runs to 12 residues. Trimming stripped 6 bases from V and 3 bases from J, with 8 bases between. Written as DNA, the CDR3 is TGTGCCAGCAGACAGGGTGACTATGGCTACACCTTC. This codes for CASRQGDYGYTF.

The chain is built from TRBV30 and TRBJ1-4, with D perhaps matching TRBD1 (6 bases). V was pared by 3 bases and J by 10 bases, with 15 bases between. This CDR3 comprises 13 residues. CDR1 and CDR2 from the germline V gene are GTSNPN and SVGIG (reference sequence). The CDR3 here is CAWRGAGVGKLFF. In nucleotides, the CDR3 is TGTGCCTGGAGAGGGGCAGGGGTCGGAAAACTGTTTTTT.

The rearrangement links TRBV30 to TRBJ2-7, with TRBD2 as a possible D gene (6 bases). Trimming stripped 5 bases from V and 2 bases from J, with 16 bases between. Germline V gene sequence: CDR1 GTSNPN, CDR2 SVGIG (reference sequence). The CDR3 spans 14 residues. The CDR3 DNA reads as TGTGCCTGGTTCGGGGAGGCCCCAACCTACGAGCAGTACTTC. Translated: CAWFGEAPTYEQYF. Supplemented by reference TRBV30 and TRBJ2-7, the full variable domain reads SQTIHQWPATLVQPVGSPLSLECTVEGTSNPNLYWYRQAAGRGLQLLFYSVGIGQISSEVPQNLSASRPQDRQFILSSKKLLLSDSGFYLCAWFGEAPTYEQYFGPGTRLTVT.

The chain employs TRBV7-2 and TRBJ1-2, with TRBD1 matching 7 bases. CDR1 is SGHTA, CDR2 FQGNSA, per germline. The CDR3 runs 13 residues. V dropped 1 base and J dropped 7; count of bases not matched to a gene: 3. The CDR3: CASSLGGGGGYTF. DNA of the CDR3: TGTGCCAGCAGCTTAGGAGGGGGCGGTGGCTACACCTTC.

The CDR3 sequence is CASSPSASNQPQHF. The CDR3 DNA sequence: TGTGCCAGTAGTCCATCAGCTAGCAATCAGCCCCAGCATTTT. The chain combines TRBV19 with TRBJ1-5; D is unresolved. The V and J ends lost 5 bases and 0 bases respectively, with 8 bases between them. Germline loops: CDR1 LNHDA, CDR2 SQIVND (reference sequence). This CDR3 spans 14 amino acids.

The chain is built from TRBV28 and TRBJ2-1; TRBD2 is a possible D gene (6 bases). V was pared by 2 bases and J by 6 bases, with 11 bases between. This CDR3 has 14 amino acids. Germline-derived CDR1 and CDR2 are MDHEN and SYDVKM. DNA of the CDR3: TGTGCCAGCAGTTTACAGGGAGGTGGCAATGAGCAGTTCTTC. Protein sequence: CASSLQGGGNEQFF.

The CDR3 sequence: CASSRDSPRQETQYF. Here the CDR3 DNA reads TGCGCCAGCAGTCGGGACAGCCCTAGACAAGAGACCCAGTACTTC. The V gene is TRBV5-1, the J gene TRBJ2-5, with 7 positions matching TRBD1. The germline gives CDR1 SGHRS, CDR2 YFSETQ. V lost 5 bases to trimming and J lost 2 bases; unmatched junction nucleotides: 9. The CDR3 has 15 residues.

V gene TRBV18 combines with J gene TRBJ1-1, with D maybe TRBD1 (6 bases). V was trimmed by 1 base and J by 5 bases, leaving 8 bases between them. Germline V gives CDR1 KGHSH, CDR2 LQKENI. This CDR3 is 13 amino acids long. The CDR3: CASSPQGGTEAFF. In DNA form, the CDR3 reads TGTGCCAGCTCACCACAGGGGGGGACTGAAGCTTTCTTT.

This clone has a single count. The chain uses TRBV6-5 and TRBJ1-3, with 7 bases matching TRBD1. Germline assignment: CDR1 MNHEY and CDR2 SVGAGI. V lost 6 bases to trimming and J lost 0 bases; unmatched junction nucleotides: 5. The CDR3 totals 15 residues. The chain's CDR3 is CASSLRQGSGNTIYF. The CDR3 nucleotides are TGTGCCAGCAGCCTTCGACAGGGCTCTGGAAACACCATATATTTT.

For this clone: Mismatch with germline at one junction end may stem from a read error. The genes are TRBV18 and TRBJ2-2; 10 positions agree with TRBD1. CDR1 and CDR2 from the germline V gene are KGHSH and LQKENI. The CDR3 sequence is 16 residues long. The DNA for the CDR3 is TGTGCCAGCTCACCACCGGGACAGGGGAACGCCGGGGAGCTGTTTTTT. Translating gives CASSPPGQGNAGELFF.

With respect to this clone: The junction differs from germline at one of its ends, possibly a read error. The rearrangement links TRBV4-2 to TRBJ2-3, with D uncertain. The germline V gene encodes CDR1 LGHNA and CDR2 YNFKEQ. CDR3 length: 13 amino acids. Here the CDR3 reads CASSQEPPTPYDF. The DNA for the CDR3 is TGTGCCAGCAGCCAAGAGCCGCCTACCCCCTACGATTTT.

This rearrangement joins TRBV5-4 to TRBJ2-1; TRBD1 might be the D (6 bases). Trimming pared 4 bases from V and 0 bases from J, leaving 8 bases between. The CDR3 is made up of 14 amino acids. CDR1 is SGHNT, CDR2 YYREEE, per germline (reference sequence). CDR3 region: CASSRQDSYNEQFF. Written as DNA, the CDR3 is TGTGCCAGCAGCCGACAGGACTCCTACAATGAGCAGTTCTTC.

This clone was seen only once. The chain recombines TRBV6-4 with TRBJ2-1, with a tentative D call TRBD1 (7 bases). Trimming took off 6 bases at V and 5 bases at J, with 26 bases between the two ends. This CDR3 comprises 18 residues. Germline CDR1 and CDR2: MRHNA and SNTAGT. CDR3 in amino acids: CASRGGQKQNFQDNEQFF. CDR3 DNA sequence: TGTGCCAGCAGGGGGGGACAGAAGCAAAACTTCCAGGACAATGAGCAGTTCTTC.

The rearrangement joins TRBV7-9 to TRBJ1-1; 9 nucleotides agree with TRBD1. The germline gives CDR1 SEHNR, CDR2 FQNEAQ (reference sequence). This CDR3 has 15 amino acids. Unmatched junction bases numbered 6, after V lost 7 bases and J lost 0 bases. The CDR3 is CASTRQGGVNTEAFF. In nucleotides, the CDR3 is TGTGCCAGCACTCGACAGGGGGGCGTGAACACTGAAGCTTTCTTT. Drawing the rest from reference TRBV7-9 and TRBJ1-1, the complete variable domain is DTGVSQNPRHKITKRGQNVTFRCDPISEHNRLYWYRQTLGQGPEFLTYFQNEAQLEKSRLLSDRFSAERPKGSFSTLEIQRTEQGDSAMYLCASTRQGGVNTEAFFGQGTRLTVV.

The chain employs TRBV7-8 and TRBJ2-7; D is perhaps TRBD2 (6 bases). This CDR3 comprises 14 residues. The germline CDR1 and CDR2 sequences are SGHVS and FQNEAQ. The germline V and J ends were trimmed by 4 bases and 7 bases, with 17 bases remaining between them. This CDR3 is CASSSVTGDGEQYF. DNA of the CDR3: TGTGCCAGCAGCTCGGTTACGGGGGACGGAGAGCAGTACTTC. Based on the CDR3 plus reference TRBV7-8 and TRBJ2-7, the full variable domain is GAGVSQSPRYKVAKRGQDVALRCDPISGHVSLFWYQQALGQGPEFLTYFQNEAQLDKSGLPSDRFFAERPEGSVSTLKIQRTQQEDSAVYLCASSSVTGDGEQYFGPGTRLTVT.

The chain joins TRBV9 to TRBJ1-4, with D possibly matching TRBD1 (5 bases). The CDR3 has 15 amino acids. Germline loops: CDR1 SGDLS, CDR2 YYNGEE. The germline V and J ends were trimmed by 2 bases and 4 bases, with 12 bases remaining between them. CDR3 DNA sequence: TGTGCCAGCAGCGTCCAGGGAGGGCTTAATGAAAAACTGTTTTTT. This encodes CASSVQGGLNEKLFF.

The chain joins TRBV4-2 to TRBJ2-5; possibly TRBD1 for D (5 bases). Per germline, CDR1 LGHNA and CDR2 YNFKEQ. The V and J ends lost 0 bases and 5 bases respectively, with 13 bases between them. This CDR3 comprises 15 residues. CDR3 loop: CASSQDRGAVETQYF. In nucleotides, the CDR3 is TGTGCCAGCAGCCAAGATCGTGGGGCTGTGGAGACCCAGTACTTC.

This clone appeared once. This sequence joins TRBV9 and TRBJ2-2; D possibly uses TRBD1 or TRBD2 (5 bases each). The V gene lost 3 bases and the J gene lost 1 base, with 19 bases spanning the gap. The CDR3 extends over 18 amino acids. Germline lookup yields CDR1 SGDLS and CDR2 YYNGEE. The CDR3 DNA reads as TGTGCCAGCAGCGACCGACCCCTGGGGACCGAGAACACCGGGGAGCTGTTTTTT. This encodes CASSDRPLGTENTGELFF.

This clone was seen only a few times. The chain has TRBV5-4 and TRBJ1-2; D is undetermined. The V end lost 4 bases, the J end lost 7 bases, and 14 bases lay between the germline ends. The length of the CDR3 is 13 residues. The germline gives CDR1 SGHNT, CDR2 YYREEE (reference sequence). CDR3 residues: CASSLPGTGGYTF. The CDR3 coding sequence is TGTGCCAGCAGCCTCCCGGGCACGGGTGGCTACACCTTC.

The chain links TRBV7-9 to TRBJ2-7; TRBD2 aligns across 15 bases. The CDR3 consists of 18 residues. J was trimmed by 3 bases and V by 6 bases; bases with no gene match: 12. Germline CDR1 and CDR2: SEHNR and FQNEAQ (reference sequence). This CDR3 is CASSNPGLAGGPGYEQYF. As DNA, the CDR3 is TGTGCCAGCAGTAATCCCGGACTAGCGGGAGGGCCAGGCTACGAGCAGTACTTC.

This rearrangement joins TRBV19 to TRBJ1-5; D ambiguous. V lost 5 bases to trimming and J lost 2 bases, with 16 bases between them. Germline assignment: CDR1 LNHDA and CDR2 SQIVND (reference sequence). The CDR3 length is 16 residues. The CDR3 loop reads CASSPEGSKGNQPQHF. The CDR3, as DNA: TGTGCCAGTAGTCCTGAGGGCTCTAAGGGCAATCAGCCCCAGCATTTT.

The chain uses TRBV15 and TRBJ2-5, with D possibly matching TRBD2 (5 bases). Trimming pared 3 bases from V and 2 bases from J, leaving 10 bases between. CDR1 is LNHNV, CDR2 YYDKDF, per germline (reference sequence). The CDR3 has 14 amino acids. The CDR3 here is CATSRTREQETQYF. CDR3 sequence (DNA): TGTGCCACCAGCAGGACTCGGGAACAAGAGACCCAGTACTTC.